This T cell receptor (beta chain) derives from a study of glioma-infiltrating T cells. General observations from the study: Tissue-blood divergence was below expectation in non-neoplastic patients, above in gliomas.

This clonotype was detected ten times or more. Antigen specificity is unknown. V trimming: 4 bases; J trimming: 13 bases; junction bases outside the gene matches: 8. The CDR3 spans 13 residues. Germline V lookup: CDR1 KGHSH, CDR2 LQKENI. Amplification of TCR alpha and beta CDR3 regions from RNA used iRepertoire nested multiplex PCR. Tissue mRNA or PBMC total RNA, 100-400 ng, went into one-step reverse transcription and amplification. Each CDR3 protein gets one entry after TCRdb re-called the multiplex PCR reads with MiXCR. The table has 90,000 or so distinct CDR3 sequences, roughly 39% seen once. This chain links TRBV18 with TRBJ2-3; 10 bases fit TRBD1. The clonotype originates from a human donor with low-grade glioma or glioblastoma, undergoing nonglioma brain surgery, or in good health (not recorded which). Specimen: glioma tissue, nonneoplastic brain tissue, or PBMCs (not recorded which). The CDR3 coding sequence is TGTGCCAGCTCACGACAGGGGGCCGAACAGGAGTATTTT. Its translation is CASSRQGAEQEYF.